One and the same sample provided the 6 T cell receptor beta chains below, sequenced in a study of CD8+ T cells in alopecia areata (dated by TCRdb to 2016 to 2019). Receptor amplification or capture employed the immunoSEQ multiplex PCR assay. RNA was extracted from all samples and reverse transcribed into cDNA as template for TCR sequencing. In its TCRdb copy, this immuneACCESS table keeps in-frame sequences only and misses some clones. Where compared with another copy, unresolved V genes explain less than half of these, and the others have no known cause. The sample data list 130,000 or so clones, and 40% to 55% of these were observed just once. The leading ten clones occupy about 10% of the sample. Sequencing used NKG2D-low CD8+ T cells sorted from blood. Interpreted using the paper, the cell subset or site label stands for: sorted CD8+ NKG2D-low blood T cells. These receptors were collected from a human donor with alopecia areata.

This clone turned up a few times. The rearrangement links TRBV12-5 to TRBJ2-7; D unresolved. This CDR3 region has 12 residues. V was trimmed by 0 bases and J by 3 bases, leaving 3 bases between them. The germline V gene has CDR1 LGHNT and CDR2 FRNRAP. The CDR3 bases are TGTGCTAGTGGTTTGGTACACTACGAGCAGTACTTC. It specifies CASGLVHYEQYF.

This chain joins TRBV29-1 and TRBJ1-1, with unresolved D. Trimming left V 5 bases short and J 6 bases short, with 10 bases between. The CDR3 covers 11 residues. Germline V CDR1 and CDR2: SQVTM, ANQGSEA. CDR3 nucleotide sequence: TGCAGCGTTTGCGAAGGTCCTGAAGCTTTCTTT. As protein: CSVCEGPEAFF.

V is TRBV30 and J is TRBJ2-2, with D possibly TRBD1 on 5 matching bases. Germline V lookup: CDR1 GTSNPN, CDR2 SVGIG (reference sequence). The CDR3 is made up of 15 amino acids. Trimming shortened V by 2 bases and J by 3 bases, and 13 bases separated the two germline ends. CDR3 region: CAWSKLQGDTGELFF. In DNA form, the CDR3 reads TGTGCCTGGAGTAAACTCCAGGGTGACACCGGGGAGCTGTTTTTT.

V usage is TRBV29-1 and J usage is TRBJ2-3; D remains unclear. From germline, CDR1 is SQVTM and CDR2 ANQGSEA. Trimming took off 6 bases at V and 6 bases at J, with 13 bases between the two ends. This CDR3 is built from 12 residues. DNA for the CDR3: TGCAGCGTCCACCCGACCTTCGATACGCAGTATTTT. Translating gives CSVHPTFDTQYF.

The chain employs TRBV5-1 and TRBJ2-1; TRBD1 agrees at 10 bases. V shed 4 bases and J 10 bases; nucleotides not matched to a gene: 8. Per the germline V gene, CDR1 is SGHRS and CDR2 is YFSETQ. The CDR3 sequence is 14 residues long. The CDR3 DNA reads as TGCGCCAGCAGCGAAGGGACAGGGGAAGTGGAGCAGTTCTTC. It yields the protein CASSEGTGEVEQFF.

The chain couples TRBV13 to TRBJ2-7, with 10 bases matching TRBD2. CDR1 is PRHDT and CDR2 is FYEKMQ in the germline V gene (reference sequence). The CDR3 is made up of 17 amino acids. V shed 5 bases, J shed 3 bases, and the junction held 13 bases outside the gene matches. CDR3 region: CASSGPGIAGGDYEQYF. The DNA for the CDR3 is TGTGCCAGCAGCGGGCCCGGGATAGCGGGGGGCGACTACGAGCAGTACTTC.